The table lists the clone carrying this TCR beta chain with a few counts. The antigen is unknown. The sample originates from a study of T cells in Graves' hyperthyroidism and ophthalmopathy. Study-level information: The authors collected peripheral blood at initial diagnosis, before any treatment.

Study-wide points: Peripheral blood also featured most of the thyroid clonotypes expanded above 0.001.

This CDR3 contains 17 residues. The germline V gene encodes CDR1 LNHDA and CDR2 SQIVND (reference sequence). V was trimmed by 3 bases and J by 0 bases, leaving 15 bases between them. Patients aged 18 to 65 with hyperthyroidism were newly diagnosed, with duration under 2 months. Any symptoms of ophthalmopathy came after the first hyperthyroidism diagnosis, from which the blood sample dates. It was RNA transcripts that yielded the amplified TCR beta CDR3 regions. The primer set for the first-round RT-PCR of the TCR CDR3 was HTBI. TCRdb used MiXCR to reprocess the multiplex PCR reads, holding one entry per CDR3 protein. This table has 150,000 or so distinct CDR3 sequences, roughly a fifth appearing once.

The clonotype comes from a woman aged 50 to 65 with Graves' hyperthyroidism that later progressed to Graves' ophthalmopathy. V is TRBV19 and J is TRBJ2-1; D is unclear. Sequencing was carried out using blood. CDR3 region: CASSISFSLSSYNEQFF. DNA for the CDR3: TGTGCCAGTAGTATCTCTTTCTCCCTTTCCTCCTACAATGAGCAGTTCTTC. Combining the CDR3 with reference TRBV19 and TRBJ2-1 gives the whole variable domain DGGITQSPKYLFRKEGQNVTLSCEQNLNHDAMYWYRQDPGQGLRLIYYSQIVNDFQKGDIAEGYSVSREKKESFPLTVTSAQKNPTAFYLCASSISFSLSSYNEQFFGPGTRLTVL.